The 8 T cell receptor beta chains below come from one sample, sequenced in a study of T cell changes during pregnancy in multiple sclerosis. The method was immunoSEQ multiplex PCR; TCRdb's version includes in-frame clones alone and lacks a portion of them. The sample has about 64,000 clones; approximately 91% are singletons. The source material was peripheral blood, sampled in the second trimester of pregnancy. These TCRs come from a female donor with multiple sclerosis, enrolled in a pregnancy study.

Notes on this clone: Germline and junction disagree at one end, which may indicate a read error. V gene TRBV19 combines with J gene TRBJ2-7; 11 bases match TRBD1. Germline CDR1 reads LNHDA; CDR2 reads SQIVND (reference sequence). The CDR3 extends over 13 amino acids. The CDR3 DNA reads TGTGCCAGTAGCCGGACAGGGGGCTACGAACAGTACTTC. This gives the protein CASSRTGGYEQYF.

The genes are TRBV5-5 and TRBJ2-7; D gene unclear. CDR1 is SGHKS, CDR2 YYEKEE, per germline (reference sequence). Trimming took 0 bases from V and 3 from J, leaving 7 bases between them. The CDR3 covers 13 residues. DNA of the CDR3: TGTGCCAGCAGCTTGGCCGGGTACTACGAGCAGTACTTC. Its protein is CASSLAGYYEQYF.

The chain is built from TRBV5-1 and TRBJ2-1; TRBD2 agrees at 12 bases. Germline lookup yields CDR1 SGHRS and CDR2 YFSETQ. V was clipped by 3 bases and J by 8 bases; unmatched bases: 6. This CDR3 region has 15 residues. DNA for the CDR3: TGCGCCAGCAGCTGGGGACTAGCGGGTAATGATGAGCAGTTCTTC. Residues: CASSWGLAGNDEQFF.

This clone was recorded only once. The rearrangement uses TRBV29-1 and TRBJ2-1; the D gene is possibly TRBD1 (5 bases). Germline V gives CDR1 SQVTM, CDR2 ANQGSEA. The CDR3 consists of 11 residues. V dropped 7 bases and J dropped 3 bases, with 7 bases sitting between them. CDR3: CSGQLYNEQFF. CDR3 bases: TGCAGCGGACAGCTCTACAATGAGCAGTTCTTC.

This chain joins TRBV6-5 and TRBJ2-7; 8 bases are shared with TRBD1. The CDR3 spans 15 residues. Germline-derived CDR1 and CDR2 are MNHEY and SVGAGI. J was trimmed by 0 bases and V by 4 bases; bases with no gene match: 5. In DNA form, the CDR3 reads TGTGCCAGCAGTTGGACAGGGAGAACCTCCTACGAGCAGTACTTC. It specifies CASSWTGRTSYEQYF.

This clone has only one observation. This chain joins TRBV2 and TRBJ2-1, with D perhaps TRBD1 (6 bases). Germline V gene data show CDR1 as SNHLY and CDR2 as FYNNEI. The ends were cut back, 0 bases at V and 2 bases at J, with 11 bases in the middle. CDR3 size: 16 residues. This CDR3 reads CASSEAGRGTYNEQFF. The CDR3 DNA reads as TGTGCCAGCAGTGAAGCGGGTAGGGGGACCTACAATGAGCAGTTCTTC.

V is TRBV5-1 and J is TRBJ1-2, with a weak D call TRBD1 (5 bases). Germline V lookup: CDR1 SGHRS, CDR2 YFSETQ. The CDR3 extends over 15 amino acids. Trimming removed 0 bases at V and 6 bases at J, with 15 bases between. In DNA form, the CDR3 reads TGCGCCAGCAGCTTGGGTCCGGGGGATTGGGATGGCTACACCTTC. Protein product: CASSLGPGDWDGYTF.

CDR3 residues: CASSPINGGDSTDTQYF. The CDR3 coding sequence is TGTGCCAGCAGCCCTATCAACGGGGGAGACTCCACAGATACGCAGTATTTT. This sequence joins TRBV4-2 and TRBJ2-3; possibly TRBD2 for D (6 bases). The germline gives CDR1 LGHNA, CDR2 YNFKEQ. This CDR3 spans 17 amino acids. Trimming removed 4 bases at V and 2 bases at J, with 19 bases between.